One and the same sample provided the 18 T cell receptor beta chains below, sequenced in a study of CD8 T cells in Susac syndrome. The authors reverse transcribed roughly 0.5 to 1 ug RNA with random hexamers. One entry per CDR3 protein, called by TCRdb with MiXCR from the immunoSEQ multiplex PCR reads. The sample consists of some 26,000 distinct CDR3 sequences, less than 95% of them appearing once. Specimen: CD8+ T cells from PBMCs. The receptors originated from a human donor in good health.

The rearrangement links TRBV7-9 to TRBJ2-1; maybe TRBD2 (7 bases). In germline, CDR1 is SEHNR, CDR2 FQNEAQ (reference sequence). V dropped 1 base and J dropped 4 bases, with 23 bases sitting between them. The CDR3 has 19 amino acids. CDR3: CASSLGQAPRRGPYNEQFF. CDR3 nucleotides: TGTGCCAGCAGCTTAGGGCAGGCTCCTAGGCGGGGGCCTTACAATGAGCAGTTCTTC. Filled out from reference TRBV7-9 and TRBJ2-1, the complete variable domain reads DTGVSQNPRHKITKRGQNVTFRCDPISEHNRLYWYRQTLGQGPEFLTYFQNEAQLEKSRLLSDRFSAERPKGSFSTLEIQRTEQGDSAMYLCASSLGQAPRRGPYNEQFFGPGTRLTVL.

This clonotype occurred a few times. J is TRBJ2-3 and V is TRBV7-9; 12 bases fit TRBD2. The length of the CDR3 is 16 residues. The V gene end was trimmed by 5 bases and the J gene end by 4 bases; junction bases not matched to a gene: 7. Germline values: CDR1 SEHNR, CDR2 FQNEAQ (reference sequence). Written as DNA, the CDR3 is TGTGCCAGCAGCCCGCCGACTAGCGGGGGCTCAGATACGCAGTATTTT. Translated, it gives CASSPPTSGGSDTQYF.

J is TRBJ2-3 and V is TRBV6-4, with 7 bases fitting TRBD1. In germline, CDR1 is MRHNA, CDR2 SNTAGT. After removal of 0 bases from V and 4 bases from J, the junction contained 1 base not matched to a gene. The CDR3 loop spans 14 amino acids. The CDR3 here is CASSDSQGADTQYF. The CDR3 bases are TGTGCCAGCAGTGACTCGCAGGGGGCAGATACGCAGTATTTT.

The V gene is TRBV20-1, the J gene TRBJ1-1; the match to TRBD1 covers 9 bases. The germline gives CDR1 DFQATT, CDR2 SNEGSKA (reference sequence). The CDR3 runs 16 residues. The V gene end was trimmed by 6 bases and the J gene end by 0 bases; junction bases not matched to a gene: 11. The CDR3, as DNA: TGCAGTGCGGAACAGGGGGCGCGCCCTATGAACACTGAAGCTTTCTTT. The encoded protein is CSAEQGARPMNTEAFF.

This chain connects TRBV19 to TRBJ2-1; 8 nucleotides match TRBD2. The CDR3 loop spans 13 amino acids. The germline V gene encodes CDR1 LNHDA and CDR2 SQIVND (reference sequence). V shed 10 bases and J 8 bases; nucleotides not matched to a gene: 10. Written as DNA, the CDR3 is TGTGCCACCCTTCCCGGGGGGGCAGATGAGCAGTTCTTC. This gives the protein CATLPGGADEQFF.

The DNA of the CDR3 is TGTGCCAGCAGCCAAGAACCCCCTGGCGGGGGGGCCGATGGGCAGTTCTTC. Translated: CASSQEPPGGGADGQFF. The V and J genes are TRBV14 and TRBJ2-1; the match to TRBD2 covers 9 bases. The V gene end was trimmed by 0 bases and the J gene end by 12 bases; junction bases not matched to a gene: 15. The CDR3 has 17 residues. Germline V gene sequence: CDR1 SGHDN, CDR2 FVKESK.

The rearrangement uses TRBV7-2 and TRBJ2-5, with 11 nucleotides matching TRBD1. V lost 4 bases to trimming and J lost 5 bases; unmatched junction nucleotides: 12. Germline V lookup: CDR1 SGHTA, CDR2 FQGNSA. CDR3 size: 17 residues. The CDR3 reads CASSSLVAGQGGETQYF. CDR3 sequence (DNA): TGTGCCAGCAGCTCCCTCGTGGCGGGACAGGGGGGGGAGACCCAGTACTTC. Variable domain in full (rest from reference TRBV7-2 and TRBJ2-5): GAGVSQSPSNKVTEKGKDVELRCDPISGHTALYWYRQSLGQGLEFLIYFQGNSAPDKSGLPSDRFSAERTGGSVSTLTIQRTQQEDSAVYLCASSSLVAGQGGETQYFGPGTRLLVL.

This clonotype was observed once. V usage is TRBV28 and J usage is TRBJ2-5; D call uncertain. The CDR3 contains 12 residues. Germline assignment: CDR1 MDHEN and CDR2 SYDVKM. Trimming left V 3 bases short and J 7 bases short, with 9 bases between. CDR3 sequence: CASSFPLGTQYF. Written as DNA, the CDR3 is TGTGCCAGCAGTTTTCCGCTGGGGACCCAGTACTTC.

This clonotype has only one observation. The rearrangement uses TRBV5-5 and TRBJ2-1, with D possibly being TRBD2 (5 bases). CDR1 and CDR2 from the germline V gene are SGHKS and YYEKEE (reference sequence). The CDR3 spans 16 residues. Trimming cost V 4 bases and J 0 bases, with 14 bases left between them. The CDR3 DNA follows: TGTGCCAGCAGCCAGAGCAGCGGAAACTCCTACAATGAGCAGTTCTTC. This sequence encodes CASSQSSGNSYNEQFF.

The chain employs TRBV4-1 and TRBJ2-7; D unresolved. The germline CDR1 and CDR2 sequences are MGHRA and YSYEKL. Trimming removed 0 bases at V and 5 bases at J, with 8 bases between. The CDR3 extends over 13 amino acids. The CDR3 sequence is CASSQDLRNEQYF. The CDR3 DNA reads TGCGCCAGCAGCCAAGATTTGCGGAACGAGCAGTACTTC.

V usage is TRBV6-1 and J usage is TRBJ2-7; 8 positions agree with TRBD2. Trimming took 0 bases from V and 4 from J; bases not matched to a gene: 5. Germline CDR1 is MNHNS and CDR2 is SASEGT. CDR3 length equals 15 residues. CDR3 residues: CASSEARLAPYEQYF. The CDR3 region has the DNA TGTGCCAGCAGTGAAGCCCGACTAGCGCCGTACGAGCAGTACTTC.

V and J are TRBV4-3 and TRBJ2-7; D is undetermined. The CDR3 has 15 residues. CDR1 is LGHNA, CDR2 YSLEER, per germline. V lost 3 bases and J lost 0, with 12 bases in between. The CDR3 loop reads CASSQDHGFSYEQYF. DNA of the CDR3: TGCGCCAGCAGCCAGGACCACGGATTCTCCTACGAGCAGTACTTC.

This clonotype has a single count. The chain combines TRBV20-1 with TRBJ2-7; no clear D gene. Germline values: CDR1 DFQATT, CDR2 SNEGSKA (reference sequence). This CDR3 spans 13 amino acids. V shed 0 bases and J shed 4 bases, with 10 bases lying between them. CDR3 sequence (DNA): TGCAGTGCTAGAGATGACTCCCTTTACGAGCAGTACTTC. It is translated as CSARDDSLYEQYF.

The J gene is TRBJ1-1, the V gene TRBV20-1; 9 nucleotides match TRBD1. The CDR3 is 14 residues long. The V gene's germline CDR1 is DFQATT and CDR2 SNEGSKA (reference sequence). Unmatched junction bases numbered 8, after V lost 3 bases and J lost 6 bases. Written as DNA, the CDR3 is TGCAGTGCTAGGTACAGGGGGCGACAACCTGAAGCTTTCTTT. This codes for CSARYRGRQPEAFF.

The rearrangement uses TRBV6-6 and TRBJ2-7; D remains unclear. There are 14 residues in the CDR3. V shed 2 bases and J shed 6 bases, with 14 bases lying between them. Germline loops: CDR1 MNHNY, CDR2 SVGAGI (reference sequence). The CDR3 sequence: CASSYPPFRGEQYF. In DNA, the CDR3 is TGTGCCAGCAGTTACCCTCCTTTTCGAGGCGAGCAGTACTTC.

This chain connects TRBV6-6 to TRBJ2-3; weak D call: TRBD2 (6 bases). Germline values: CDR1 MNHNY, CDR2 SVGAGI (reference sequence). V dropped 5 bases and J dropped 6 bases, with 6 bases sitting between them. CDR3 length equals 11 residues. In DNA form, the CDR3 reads TGTGCCAGCAGTGGGGGGGATACGCAGTATTTT. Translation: CASSGGDTQYF.

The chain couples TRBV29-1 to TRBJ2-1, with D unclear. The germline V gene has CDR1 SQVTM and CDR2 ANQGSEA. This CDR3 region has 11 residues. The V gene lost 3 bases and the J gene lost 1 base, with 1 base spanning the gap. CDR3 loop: CSVDSYNEQFF. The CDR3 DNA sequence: TGCAGCGTTGATTCCTACAATGAGCAGTTCTTC.

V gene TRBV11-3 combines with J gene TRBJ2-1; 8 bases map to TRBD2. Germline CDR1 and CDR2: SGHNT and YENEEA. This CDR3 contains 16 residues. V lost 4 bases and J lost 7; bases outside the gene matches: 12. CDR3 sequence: CASSSINRGGGNEQFF. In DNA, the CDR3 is TGTGCCAGCAGCTCGATTAACCGGGGGGGCGGGAATGAGCAGTTCTTC.